What follows are 6 T cell receptor beta chains derived from one specimen sequenced in a study of PD-1 blockade in mismatch repair-deficient tumors. Using immunoSEQ multiplex PCR, the repertoire was profiled, and TCRdb retains in-frame clones only, with some absent. This table holds about 24,000 clones, more than 80% found once. The sample in question was peripheral blood, obtained 12 weeks after starting pembrolizumab. The receptors stem from an adult with mismatch repair-deficient cancer.

The CDR3 DNA follows: TGTGCCAGCAGCTTAGTATTTTGGGGTACTACCTCAGATACGCAGTATTTT. It codes for CASSLVFWGTTSDTQYF. The rearrangement links TRBV11-3 to TRBJ2-3; D not certain. The germline CDR1 and CDR2 sequences are SGHNT and YENEEA. Trimming removed 1 base at V and 4 bases at J, with 18 bases between. The CDR3 is 17 residues long.

The rearrangement links TRBV2 to TRBJ2-1, with 12 bases fitting TRBD2. Germline values: CDR1 SNHLY, CDR2 FYNNEI. V lost 5 bases, J lost 4 bases, and 3 bases stayed unmatched. This CDR3 comprises 15 residues. CDR3 region: CASSQGLAGYNEQFF. In nucleotides, the CDR3 is TGTGCCAGCAGTCAAGGACTAGCGGGGTACAATGAGCAGTTCTTC.

The chain couples TRBV14 to TRBJ2-3, with D unresolved. The CDR3 has 15 residues. The germline V and J ends were trimmed by 2 bases and 3 bases, with 12 bases remaining between them. Germline V gene lookup returns CDR1 SGHDN and CDR2 FVKESK. The CDR3 DNA is TGTGCCAGCAGCCAACAAGTCGGTCGTACAGATACGCAGTATTTT. Protein sequence: CASSQQVGRTDTQYF.

The V call is TRBV4-1, the J call TRBJ2-1; D is unresolved. Trimming took 1 base from V and 5 from J, leaving 6 bases between them. Germline assignment: CDR1 MGHRA and CDR2 YSYEKL. The CDR3 sequence is 13 residues long. The chain's CDR3 is CASSQVGNNEQFF. The DNA for the CDR3 is TGCGCCAGCAGCCAAGTGGGGAACAATGAGCAGTTCTTC.

The chain couples TRBV21-1 to TRBJ2-7. TRBV21-1 is flagged as a pseudogene. There are 13 residues in the CDR3. As DNA, the CDR3 is TGTGCCAGCAGCAAAGGGGGTCTTTACGAGCAGTACTTC. It codes for CASSKGGLYEQYF.

V and J are TRBV9 and TRBJ1-5; possible D gene TRBD1, 5 bases. The V end was cut by 0 bases, the J end by 3 bases, with 10 bases between. The CDR3 runs to 15 residues. Per germline, CDR1 SGDLS and CDR2 YYNGEE. CDR3 protein: CASSVGGGANQPQHF. The CDR3 DNA reads TGTGCCAGCAGCGTAGGTGGAGGGGCCAATCAGCCCCAGCATTTT.